The next 28 T cell receptor beta chains were all read from a single sample in a study of T cells in localized non-small cell lung cancer. Here immunoSEQ multiplex PCR was the method, and the copy in TCRdb shows in-frame clones only, minus some. The sample includes around 39,000 clones, 80% to 90% of them seen just once. The specimen was peripheral blood, collected before any cancer treatment. These receptors all stem from a woman aged 40 to 75 with stage I lung adenocarcinoma.

The chain carries TRBV7-8 and TRBJ1-1; D not certain. CDR1 is SGHVS, CDR2 FQNEAQ, per germline. CDR3 length: 13 residues. V was clipped by 5 bases and J by 3 bases, with 10 bases between them. The CDR3: CASSITRDTEAFF. In nucleotides, the CDR3 is TGTGCCAGCAGCATTACCCGGGACACTGAAGCTTTCTTT.

This chain uses TRBV2 with TRBJ2-1; the D call may be TRBD1 or TRBD2 (5 bases each). The CDR3 covers 16 residues. V was clipped by 5 bases and J by 6 bases, with 20 bases between them. Germline CDR1 SNHLY, CDR2 FYNNEI. The CDR3: CASSLSGTAGINEQFF. For the CDR3, the DNA is TGTGCCAGCAGTCTCTCCGGGACCGCAGGGATCAATGAGCAGTTCTTC.

The chain carries TRBV10-3 and TRBJ1-2, with a possible D match to TRBD1 (6 bases). Germline CDR1 ENHRY, CDR2 SYGVKD. The V end was cut by 6 bases, the J end by 5 bases, with 22 bases between. The CDR3 loop spans 16 amino acids. The CDR3 DNA reads as TGTGCCATCAGCCCCCCTTTGGGCCAGGGGCGATATGGCTACACCTTC. The encoded protein is CAISPPLGQGRYGYTF.

V gene TRBV30 combines with J gene TRBJ1-1, with D uncertain. The V gene's germline CDR1 is GTSNPN and CDR2 SVGIG (reference sequence). CDR3 length: 13 amino acids. Trimming removed 0 bases at V and 1 base at J, with 6 bases between. The CDR3 protein is CAWSVNANTEAFF. The CDR3 DNA reads TGTGCCTGGAGTGTGAATGCGAACACTGAAGCTTTCTTT.

This clone has a single count. The genes are TRBV5-1 and TRBJ1-1; maybe TRBD1 (5 bases). The V end lost 6 bases, the J end lost 0 bases, and 18 bases lay between the germline ends. From germline, CDR1 is SGHRS and CDR2 YFSETQ. There are 16 residues in the CDR3. The CDR3 DNA reads as TGCGCCAGCACCCGGGGGGTGGCGGAAGTGAACACTGAAGCTTTCTTT. Protein: CASTRGVAEVNTEAFF. The whole variable domain, remainder taken from reference TRBV5-1 and TRBJ1-1, is KAGVTQTPRYLIKTRGQQVTLSCSPISGHRSVSWYQQTPGQGLQFLFEYFSETQRNKGNFPGRFSGRQFSNSRSEMNVSTLELGDSALYLCASTRGVAEVNTEAFFGQGTRLTVV.

V is TRBV29-1 and J is TRBJ2-2; unclear D gene. From germline, CDR1 is SQVTM and CDR2 ANQGSEA. The length of the CDR3 is 10 residues. V was clipped by 6 bases and J by 8 bases, with 7 bases between them. CDR3: CSVQQGELFF. CDR3 DNA sequence: TGCAGCGTACAACAGGGGGAGCTGTTTTTT.

V gene TRBV18 combines with J gene TRBJ1-4, with TRBD1 as a possible D gene (6 bases). Germline CDR1 and CDR2: KGHSH and LQKENI. The V gene lost 1 base and the J gene lost 4 bases, with 19 bases spanning the gap. The CDR3 has 18 residues. As DNA, the CDR3 is TGTGCCAGCTCACCACGGCGCTCGAGGGAGGGGGATAATGAAAAACTGTTTTTT. As protein: CASSPRRSREGDNEKLFF.

The rearrangement links TRBV2 to TRBJ2-3; D gene uncertain. Germline V CDR1 and CDR2: SNHLY, FYNNEI. The V gene lost 0 bases and the J gene lost 3 bases, with 7 bases spanning the gap. CDR3 length: 14 amino acids. The CDR3 here is CASSEALVTDTQYF. The CDR3 DNA reads TGTGCCAGCAGTGAAGCGCTCGTTACAGATACGCAGTATTTT.

The chain combines TRBV2 with TRBJ1-2, with D tentatively TRBD1 (5 bases). The CDR3 consists of 19 residues. Germline-derived CDR1 and CDR2 are SNHLY and FYNNEI. With 3 bases removed from V and 2 bases from J, the gap between germline ends came to 25 bases. CDR3 region: CASSDQPRGGEYWNYGYTF. DNA for the CDR3: TGTGCCAGCAGTGACCAGCCGCGGGGAGGGGAGTATTGGAACTATGGCTACACCTTC. Full variable domain (outside the CDR3, taken from reference TRBV2 and TRBJ1-2): EPEVTQTPSHQVTQMGQEVILRCVPISNHLYFYWYRQILGQKVEFLVSFYNNEISEKSEIFDDQFSVERPDGSNFTLKIRSTKLEDSAMYFCASSDQPRGGEYWNYGYTFGSGTRLTVV.

This chain joins TRBV7-2 and TRBJ2-6; no clear D gene. Germline CDR1 is SGHTA and CDR2 is FQGNSA. This CDR3 is built from 15 residues. V was pared by 1 base and J by 4 bases, with 8 bases between. The CDR3 sequence is CASSLEGTGANVLTF. The CDR3 bases are TGTGCCAGCAGCTTAGAGGGTACCGGGGCCAACGTCCTGACTTTC.

The chain joins TRBV28 to TRBJ2-7; 7 positions agree with TRBD1. Germline trimming cut 6 bases from V and 6 bases from J; bases unmatched to any gene: 11. This CDR3 has 14 amino acids. Germline V gene sequence: CDR1 MDHEN, CDR2 SYDVKM. The CDR3 DNA reads TGTGCCAGCAGGACCGGGGCAGGGGGTAGCGAGCAGTACTTC. It encodes CASRTGAGGSEQYF.

The chain joins TRBV2 to TRBJ2-2, with D maybe TRBD1 (6 bases). The length of the CDR3 is 14 residues. V was clipped by 1 base and J by 6 bases, with 9 bases between them. CDR1 SNHLY and CDR2 FYNNEI come from the germline V gene. CDR3 nucleotides: TGTGCCAGCAGTGAAGACGGACAGCCCGGGGAGCTGTTTTTT. Translated, it gives CASSEDGQPGELFF. Variable domain in full (rest from reference TRBV2 and TRBJ2-2): EPEVTQTPSHQVTQMGQEVILRCVPISNHLYFYWYRQILGQKVEFLVSFYNNEISEKSEIFDDQFSVERPDGSNFTLKIRSTKLEDSAMYFCASSEDGQPGELFFGEGSRLTVL.

The chain has TRBV29-1 and TRBJ2-4; D possibly matches TRBD1 or TRBD2 (5 bases each). Trimming cost V 6 bases and J 3 bases, with 9 bases left between them. The V gene's germline CDR1 is SQVTM and CDR2 ANQGSEA. This CDR3 is built from 12 residues. The CDR3 nucleotides read TGCAGCGTAGGGGAGCTCAAAAACATTCAGTACTTC. Its translation is CSVGELKNIQYF. Full variable domain (missing parts from reference TRBV29-1 and TRBJ2-4): SAVISQKPSRDICQRGTSLTIQCQVDSQVTMMFWYRQQPGQSLTLIATANQGSEATYESGFVIDKFPISRPNLTFSTLTVSNMSPEDSSIYLCSVGELKNIQYFGAGTRLSVL.

This clone was seen only once. This chain links TRBV19 with TRBJ2-3; the D gene is possibly TRBD1 (6 bases). V was trimmed by 1 base and J by 2 bases, leaving 19 bases between them. CDR1 and CDR2 from the germline V gene are LNHDA and SQIVND (reference sequence). There are 18 residues in the CDR3. The CDR3 nucleotides are TGTGCCAGTAGTATAGGCGAGGTGAGGACAGCTATCACAGATACGCAGTATTTT. This gives the protein CASSIGEVRTAITDTQYF.

J is TRBJ2-7 and V is TRBV5-1; D is perhaps TRBD2 (6 bases). Between the trimmed V and J ends, which lost 0 bases and 0 bases, there was a span of 10 bases. This CDR3 is 15 amino acids long. Germline V gene sequence: CDR1 SGHRS, CDR2 YFSETQ. CDR3 DNA sequence: TGCGCCAGCAGCTTGGGGGGACTCCCCTCCTACGAGCAGTACTTC. Amino acid sequence: CASSLGGLPSYEQYF. Full variable domain (outside the CDR3, taken from reference TRBV5-1 and TRBJ2-7): KAGVTQTPRYLIKTRGQQVTLSCSPISGHRSVSWYQQTPGQGLQFLFEYFSETQRNKGNFPGRFSGRQFSNSRSEMNVSTLELGDSALYLCASSLGGLPSYEQYFGPGTRLTVT.

This chain connects TRBV10-3 to TRBJ2-1; no definite D call. The germline V gene has CDR1 ENHRY and CDR2 SYGVKD. This CDR3 has 12 amino acids. For the CDR3, the DNA is TGTGCGGTGGTAGACCCTTACAATGAGCAGTTCTTC. Its protein product is CAVVDPYNEQFF.

In its sample, this clone was seen a few times. The V and J genes are TRBV18 and TRBJ2-5; D unresolved. This CDR3 comprises 16 residues. The germline V gene encodes CDR1 KGHSH and CDR2 LQKENI. Trimming left V 2 bases short and J 7 bases short, with 20 bases between. In nucleotides, the CDR3 is TGTGCCAGCTCACCAATGGAAACTGGTGGTTCAGGGACCCAGTACTTC. It translates to CASSPMETGGSGTQYF.

This chain joins TRBV2 and TRBJ2-1; TRBD2 agrees at 12 bases. The length of the CDR3 is 15 residues. Germline loops: CDR1 SNHLY, CDR2 FYNNEI. V was pared by 5 bases and J by 4 bases, with 3 bases of the junction left unmatched. DNA of the CDR3: TGTGCCAGCAGTATCGGACTAGCGGGGTACAATGAGCAGTTCTTC. Translated, it gives CASSIGLAGYNEQFF. The full variable domain, rest sourced from reference TRBV2 and TRBJ2-1, is EPEVTQTPSHQVTQMGQEVILRCVPISNHLYFYWYRQILGQKVEFLVSFYNNEISEKSEIFDDQFSVERPDGSNFTLKIRSTKLEDSAMYFCASSIGLAGYNEQFFGPGTRLTVL.

This chain links TRBV7-9 with TRBJ1-2, with 7 bases that match TRBD1. Germline CDR1 and CDR2: SEHNR and FQNEAQ (reference sequence). CDR3 size: 15 residues. The V and J ends lost 1 base and 4 bases, in that order; junction bases with no gene match: 6. This CDR3 reads CASSLDRDSLYGYTF. In DNA form, the CDR3 reads TGTGCCAGCAGCTTAGATCGGGACAGCCTCTATGGCTACACCTTC.

The chain uses TRBV18 and TRBJ2-2; D is perhaps TRBD1 or TRBD2 (6 bases each). The germline V gene encodes CDR1 KGHSH and CDR2 LQKENI. Trimming removed 3 bases from V and 0 bases from J, with 8 bases in between. The CDR3 is 15 residues long. CDR3 DNA: TGTGCCAGCTCACCCCGGGGGCCGAACACCGGGGAGCTGTTTTTT. It yields the protein CASSPRGPNTGELFF.

The rearrangement joins TRBV23-1 to TRBJ1-1; a weak D match, TRBD1 (6 bases). TRBV23-1 counts as an open reading frame of uncertain function. The CDR3 consists of 15 residues. V was trimmed by 3 bases and J by 5 bases, leaving 16 bases between them. The CDR3 protein is CASSQADSWRTEAFF. In DNA form, the CDR3 reads TGCGCCAGCAGTCAGGCGGACAGTTGGAGGACTGAAGCTTTCTTT.

The chain couples TRBV7-2 to TRBJ2-2; D gene unclear. V was cut by 2 bases and J by 4 bases, with 11 bases left in between. Looked up from germline, CDR1 is SGHTA and CDR2 is FQGNSA. This CDR3 spans 15 amino acids. The CDR3 reads CASSLSSSSTGELFF. The DNA of the CDR3 is TGTGCCAGCAGCTTAAGCAGTTCGAGCACCGGGGAGCTGTTTTTT.

The V gene is TRBV5-1, the J gene TRBJ2-1; the match to TRBD2 covers 8 bases. The CDR3 is 13 residues long. Germline-derived CDR1 and CDR2 are SGHRS and YFSETQ. The J segment lost 3 bases and the V segment lost 7 bases, leaving 3 bases of the junction unmatched. The CDR3 DNA sequence: TGCGCCAGCGGTAGCGGGAACTACAATGAGCAGTTCTTC. Its translation is CASGSGNYNEQFF.

The chain has TRBV27 and TRBJ2-3; 8 nucleotides agree with TRBD2. The germline V gene encodes CDR1 MNHEY and CDR2 SMNVEV (reference sequence). The V segment lost 0 bases and the J segment 2 bases; nucleotides outside the gene matches: 10. CDR3 size: 18 residues. The CDR3 DNA reads as TGTGCCAGCAGTTTATCGTTCCTCGGGACTAGGCACACAGATACGCAGTATTTT. Encoded protein: CASSLSFLGTRHTDTQYF.

V is TRBV14 and J is TRBJ2-1; D uncertain. The CDR3 sequence is 14 residues long. V was trimmed by 1 base and J by 3 bases, leaving 7 bases between them. Germline V CDR1 and CDR2: SGHDN, FVKESK. The CDR3 sequence is CASSQGSLYNEQFF. Here the CDR3 DNA reads TGTGCCAGCAGCCAAGGATCCCTCTACAATGAGCAGTTCTTC.

In DNA, the CDR3 is TGCGCCAGCAGCTTGGGGGCGTCTGGGGCCAACGTCCTGACTTTC. This sequence encodes CASSLGASGANVLTF. The chain joins TRBV5-1 to TRBJ2-6; no definite D call. Looked up from germline, CDR1 is SGHRS and CDR2 is YFSETQ. The CDR3 length is 15 residues. Trimming took 0 bases from V and 1 from J, leaving 5 bases between them.

The DNA of the CDR3 is TGTGCCAGCAGCCCCCCGAGCTCCTACAATGAGCAGTTCTTC. This gives the protein CASSPPSSYNEQFF. The V call is TRBV7-9, the J call TRBJ2-1; D is unclear. V lost 5 bases, J lost 0 bases, and 8 bases lay in between. The CDR3 has 14 amino acids. CDR1 and CDR2 (germline): SEHNR, FQNEAQ (reference sequence).

This chain uses TRBV30 with TRBJ2-2; TRBD2 is a possible D gene (5 bases). Germline lookup yields CDR1 GTSNPN and CDR2 SVGIG (reference sequence). The CDR3 sequence is 12 residues long. With 5 bases removed from V and 7 bases from J, the gap between germline ends came to 11 bases. For the CDR3, the DNA is TGTGCCTGGGGTGAGGGAATCGGGGAGCTGTTTTTT. This codes for CAWGEGIGELFF.